This TCR beta chain was observed in a study of T cell responses to AZD1222 COVID-19 vaccine. Sequencing was performed with immunoSEQ multiplex PCR; in TCRdb, only in-frame clones are kept and a portion is missing. The profile covers fewer than 250,000 clones, with over 80% appearing a single time and roughly 1.3% taken by the ten largest. From germline, CDR1 is MNHEY and CDR2 SVGEGT. V gave up 4 bases and J gave up 0 bases, with 10 bases separating them. CDR3 size: 16 residues. The chain links TRBV6-2 or TRBV6-3 to TRBJ2-6, with unresolved D. This TCR derives from an adult in good health. Sequencing was performed on peripheral blood, taken on day 0 of AZD1222 vaccination. The CDR3 protein is CASSWGSASGANVLTF. In DNA form, the CDR3 reads TGTGCCAGCAGTTGGGGAAGTGCCTCTGGGGCCAACGTCCTGACTTTC.